The rows below give T cell receptor beta chains drawn from one sample of a study of blood T cell repertoires in COVID-19. Profiled with immunoSEQ multiplex PCR; TCRdb holds only in-frame clones, not every one. This sample has about 190,000 clones; approximately 82% occur once, and the top ten carry roughly a tenth. Material: peripheral blood. The receptors originated from a woman aged 80 or older with active or convalescent COVID-19. Each CDR3 is given with its conserved first and last residue. The order of the fields is CDR3 protein, CDR3 DNA, D gene, clone size, J gene, V gene. The D gene is left open where the match is weak. For some rows the clone size is stated as once, few or many, or as a class when expanded; others skip it.

CASRRTPQWDTEAFF TGTGCCAGCAGGCGGACACCTCAATGGGACACTGAAGCTTTCTTT - - TRBJ1-1 TRBV6-5
CASSEGVWADEYF TGTGCCAGCAGTGAAGGGGTCTGGGCAGACGAGTACTTC - - TRBJ2-4 TRBV6-1
CASSMTGGFYEQYF TGTGCCAGCAGTATGACAGGGGGCTTCTACGAGCAGTACTTC TRBD1 - TRBJ2-7 TRBV6-6
CASSQEGGRSEAFF TGTGCCAGCAGCCAAGAGGGAGGGAGGAGTGAAGCTTTCTTT - once TRBJ1-1 TRBV3-1/TRBV3-2
CASSPVSGVGGTEAFF TGCGCCAGCAGCCCTGTTTCGGGGGTCGGGGGCACTGAAGCTTTCTTT - - TRBJ1-1 TRBV5-1
CASSLTSGTYEQYF TGTGCCAGCAGCCTAACTAGCGGGACTTACGAGCAGTACTTC TRBD2 - TRBJ2-7 TRBV11-3
CASSADRIQETQYF TGTGCCAGCAGCGCTGACAGGATTCAAGAGACCCAGTACTTC - few TRBJ2-5 TRBV9
CASSQVSGGRGSYEQYF TGTGCCAGCAGCCAAGTCTCAGGGGGCAGGGGCTCCTACGAGCAGTACTTC TRBD1 - TRBJ2-7 TRBV3-1/TRBV3-2
CASSQVVTGSEQYF TGTGCCAGCAGCCAAGTTGTAACAGGGTCCGAGCAGTACTTC - - TRBJ2-7 TRBV14
CAISPSAYNEQFF TGTGCCATCAGCCCTAGCGCCTACAATGAGCAGTTCTTC - - TRBJ2-1 TRBV10-3
CASSPQGSNSPLHF TGTGCCAGCAGCCCACAGGGGAGTAATTCACCCCTCCACTTT TRBD1 once TRBJ1-6 TRBV28
CASQNLLKQGDNSPLHF TGTGCCAGTCAGAACCTTCTCAAACAGGGAGATAATTCACCCCTCCACTTT - few TRBJ1-6 TRBV19
CASSVAPGLGNNEQFF TGTGCCAGCAGCGTAGCTCCCGGACTAGGCAACAATGAGCAGTTCTTC TRBD2 - TRBJ2-1 TRBV9
CASSIAQGDDSPLHF TGTGCCAGTAGTATAGCACAGGGTGATGATTCACCCCTCCACTTT - few TRBJ1-6 TRBV19
CASSGGQGANQPQHF TGTGCCAGCAGTGGCGGCCAGGGGGCTAATCAGCCCCAGCATTTT TRBD1 - TRBJ1-5 TRBV2
CASSISGGGTGELFF TGTGCCAGTAGTATTTCGGGGGGAGGCACCGGGGAGCTGTTTTTT TRBD2 - TRBJ2-2 TRBV19
CASSDGRFLPQHF TGTGCCAGCAGTGACGGGAGATTCCTGCCCCAGCATTTT - - TRBJ1-5 TRBV27
CASSLRFTHNEKLFF TGTGCCAGCAGTTTGCGGTTCACCCATAATGAAAAACTGTTTTTT - - TRBJ1-4 TRBV28
CASSLDSGRLGTEAFF TGTGCCAGCAGCTTGGATAGTGGCAGGCTGGGCACTGAAGCTTTCTTT - - TRBJ1-1 TRBV5-6
CASSYRRTSGSTDTQYF TGTGCCAGTAGTTACCGGCGGACTAGCGGTAGCACAGATACGCAGTATTTT TRBD2 - TRBJ2-3 TRBV19
CASSPQGVSNQPQHF TGTGCCAGTAGTCCCCAGGGGGTGAGCAATCAGCCCCAGCATTTT TRBD1 - TRBJ1-5 TRBV19
CASSLDSSGELFF TGCGCCAGCAGCTTGGACTCTTCCGGGGAGCTGTTTTTT - - TRBJ2-2 TRBV5-1
CASKPPAEGFGGYTF TGTGCCAGCAAGCCCCCTGCTGAGGGCTTTGGTGGCTACACCTTC - once TRBJ1-2 TRBV28
CASSLTGVSYNEQFF TGCGCCAGCAGCTTAACCGGGGTCTCTTACAATGAGCAGTTCTTC - - TRBJ2-1 TRBV5-1
CASSELTSGPDTQYF TGTGCCAGCAGTGAACTGACTAGCGGGCCAGATACGCAGTATTTT TRBD2 - TRBJ2-3 TRBV6-4
CASNRDLNTEAFF TGTGCCAGTAACAGGGACCTGAACACTGAAGCTTTCTTT - - TRBJ1-1 TRBV6-6
CASSQERGVGDNEQFF TGTGCCAGCAGCCAAGAGCGGGGAGTGGGAGACAATGAGCAGTTCTTC - - TRBJ2-1 TRBV3-1/TRBV3-2
CASSLAGTANQPQHF TGTGCCAGCAGCTTAGCCGGGACAGCTAATCAGCCCCAGCATTTT TRBD1 - TRBJ1-5 TRBV7-9
CASSQGSGRRADTQYF TGTGCCAGCAGTCAAGGGAGCGGGAGACGGGCAGATACGCAGTATTTT TRBD2 few TRBJ2-3 TRBV11-3
CASSLAAGERSGELFF TGCGCCAGCAGCTTGGCGGCGGGAGAGAGGTCCGGGGAGCTGTTTTTT TRBD2 - TRBJ2-2 TRBV5-1
CASSLEGTEAFF TGCGCCAGCAGCTTGGAGGGGACTGAAGCTTTCTTT - - TRBJ1-1 TRBV5-1
CASSPTTENTEAFF TGTGCCAGCTCACCAACTACGGAGAACACTGAAGCTTTCTTT - - TRBJ1-1 TRBV18
CASRWEGTRTEAFF TGTGCCAGCAGATGGGAGGGGACGCGCACTGAAGCTTTCTTT - - TRBJ1-1 TRBV2
CASHDRRQGSPLHF TGTGCCAGCCACGACCGGCGGCAGGGCTCACCCCTCCACTTT - - TRBJ1-6 TRBV6-5
CASSKASGIMEQYF TGTGCCAGCTCAAAGGCTAGCGGGATCATGGAGCAGTACTTC TRBD2 once TRBJ2-7 TRBV18
CASSPSQGSYYGYTF TGTGCCAGCTCACCAAGCCAGGGATCCTACTATGGCTACACCTTC - - TRBJ1-2 TRBV18
CASSATSRNAGELFF TGTGCCAGCAGCGCGACTAGCCGGAACGCCGGGGAGCTGTTTTTT TRBD2 - TRBJ2-2 TRBV9
CASSASGYYNEKLFF TGTGCCAGCAGCGCCTCAGGGTATTATAATGAAAAACTGTTTTTT - - TRBJ1-4 TRBV12-1
CASSQELGLTDTQYF TGTGCCAGCAGCCAAGAGCTAGGCCTCACAGATACGCAGTATTTT - few TRBJ2-3 TRBV3-1/TRBV3-2
CASSEADRGHYEQYF TGTGCCAGCAGTGAAGCGGACAGGGGGCACTACGAGCAGTACTTC TRBD1 once TRBJ2-7 TRBV6-1
CASSILPGVDEQYF TGTGCCAGTAGTATTCTCCCGGGAGTTGACGAGCAGTACTTC - - TRBJ2-7 TRBV19
CASSNNRGTEAFF TGCGCCAGCAGTAACAACAGGGGTACTGAAGCTTTCTTT TRBD1 - TRBJ1-1 TRBV10-2
CASRSRGGGDVTQYF TGTGCCAGCAGATCCCGAGGGGGGGGAGACGTGACCCAGTACTTC - - TRBJ2-5 TRBV7-9
CASSLGGTGIPYEQYF TGTGCCAGCAGCTTGGGTGGGACAGGGATTCCCTACGAGCAGTACTTC TRBD1 - TRBJ2-7 TRBV11-2
CASSYSGLAGSGELFF TGTGCCAGCAGTTACTCCGGACTAGCGGGATCCGGGGAGCTGTTTTTT TRBD2 - TRBJ2-2 TRBV6-5
CASGLGQQGTEAFF TGTGCCAGCGGCTTAGGACAGCAGGGGACTGAAGCTTTCTTT - - TRBJ1-1 TRBV2
CASLTGGANDNEQFF TGTGCCAGCTTAACCGGGGGGGCGAACGACAATGAGCAGTTCTTC TRBD2 - TRBJ2-1 TRBV6-5
CASSRGGGVNTQYF TGTGCCAGCAGCCGAGGGGGAGGGGTAAATACGCAGTATTTT - - TRBJ2-3 TRBV2
CSVVPSGSGYEQYF TGCAGCGTTGTTCCCAGCGGGAGTGGCTACGAGCAGTACTTC TRBD2 - TRBJ2-7 TRBV29-1
CASSKTGGNYGYTF TGTGCCAGCAGCAAGACAGGGGGCAACTATGGCTACACCTTC TRBD1 - TRBJ1-2 TRBV7-2
CASSLEVARGNTIYF TGTGCCAGCAGTTTAGAGGTCGCGAGAGGAAACACCATATATTTT - - TRBJ1-3 TRBV28
CASSRVTSGISYEQYF TGTGCCAGCAGCAGAGTTACTAGCGGGATCTCCTACGAGCAGTACTTC TRBD2 - TRBJ2-7 TRBV5-6
CASSVGGNYSYTF TGTGCCAGCAGCGTAGGCGGGAACTATAGCTACACCTTC - - TRBJ1-2 TRBV9
CASSYSNQGALDGYTF TGTGCCAGCAGTTACTCGAATCAGGGGGCCCTCGATGGCTACACCTTC TRBD1 - TRBJ1-2 TRBV6-5